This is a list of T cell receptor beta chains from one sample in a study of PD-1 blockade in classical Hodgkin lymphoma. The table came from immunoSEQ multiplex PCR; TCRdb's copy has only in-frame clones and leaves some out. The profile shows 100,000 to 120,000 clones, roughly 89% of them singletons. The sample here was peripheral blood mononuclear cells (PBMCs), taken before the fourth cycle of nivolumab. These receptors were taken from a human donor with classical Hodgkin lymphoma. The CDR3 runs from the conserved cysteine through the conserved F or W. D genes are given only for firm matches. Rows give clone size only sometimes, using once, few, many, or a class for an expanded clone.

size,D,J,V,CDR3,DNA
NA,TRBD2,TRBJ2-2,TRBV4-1,CASSQELAVGGELFF,TGCGCCAGCAGCCAAGAACTAGCGGTAGGCGGGGAGCTGTTTTTT
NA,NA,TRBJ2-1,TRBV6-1,CASRPNRDLKQFF,TGTGCCAGCAGGCCTAATAGGGACCTGAAGCAGTTCTTC
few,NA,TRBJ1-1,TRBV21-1,CASSKEEEPMNTEAFF,TGTGCCAGCAGCAAAGAGGAGGAGCCCATGAACACTGAAGCTTTCTTT
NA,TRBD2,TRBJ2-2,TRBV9,CASSRGLAGANTGELFF,TGTGCCAGCAGCCGAGGACTAGCGGGAGCGAACACCGGGGAGCTGTTTTTT
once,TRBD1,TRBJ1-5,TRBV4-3,CASSRDRGYPQPQHF,TGCGCCAGCAGCCGGGACAGGGGTTACCCTCAGCCCCAGCATTTT
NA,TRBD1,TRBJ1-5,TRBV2,CASSGTGTGAKGNQPQHF,TGTGCCAGCAGTGGTACCGGGACAGGGGCGAAAGGCAATCAGCCCCAGCATTTT
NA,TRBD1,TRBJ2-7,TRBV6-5,CASSGTAEADEQYF,TGTGCCAGCAGTGGGACAGCTGAGGCGGACGAGCAGTACTTC
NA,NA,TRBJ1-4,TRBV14,CASSQEGTTNEKLFF,TGTGCCAGCAGCCAAGAGGGTACAACTAATGAAAAACTGTTTTTT
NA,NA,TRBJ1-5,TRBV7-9,CASSSSGSNQPQHF,TGTGCCAGCAGCTCGTCCGGTAGCAATCAGCCCCAGCATTTT
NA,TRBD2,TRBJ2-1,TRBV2,CASSELKPGTSGRSSSYNEQFF,TGTGCCAGCAGTGAACTGAAGCCCGGGACTAGCGGGAGATCAAGCTCCTACAATGAGCAGTTCTTC
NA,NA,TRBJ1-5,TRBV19,CASSLRRDGSNQPQHF,TGTGCCAGTAGTCTAAGGCGGGACGGCAGCAATCAGCCCCAGCATTTT
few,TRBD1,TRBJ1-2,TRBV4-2,CASRSDRGDGYTF,TGTGCCAGCAGGTCCGACAGGGGAGATGGCTACACCTTC
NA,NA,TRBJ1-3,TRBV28,CASSFPRQQANTIYF,TGTGCCAGCAGTTTCCCCCGACAGCAGGCAAACACCATATATTTT
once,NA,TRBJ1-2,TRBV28,CASSSSGGYTF,TGTGCCAGCAGCTCCTCGGGTGGCTACACCTTC
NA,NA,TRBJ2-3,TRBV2,CASSNGGLSTDTQYF,TGTGCCAGCAGCAACGGGGGACTTAGCACAGATACGCAGTATTTT
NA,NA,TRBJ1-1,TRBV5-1,CASSLVPQGAGGMNTEAFF,TGCGCCAGCAGCTTGGTACCCCAGGGAGCCGGTGGAATGAACACTGAAGCTTTCTTT
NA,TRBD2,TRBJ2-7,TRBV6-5,CASSPLGGSGYEQYF,TGTGCCAGCAGTCCACTGGGCGGGAGTGGGTACGAGCAGTACTTC
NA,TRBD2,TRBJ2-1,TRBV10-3,CAISDRGLAGSSYNEQFF,TGTGCCATCAGTGATAGGGGACTAGCGGGATCCTCCTACAATGAGCAGTTCTTC
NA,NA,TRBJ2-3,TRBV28,CASSPFSGGGSTDTQYF,TGTGCCAGCAGCCCCTTTTCCGGGGGAGGATCCACAGATACGCAGTATTTT
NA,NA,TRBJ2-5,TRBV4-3,CASSPAMRRGETQYF,TGCGCCAGCAGCCCTGCTATGAGGCGAGGAGAGACCCAGTACTTC
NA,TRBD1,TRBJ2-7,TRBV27,CASSLYPTGGYEQYF,TGTGCCAGCAGTTTATATCCCACAGGGGGCTACGAGCAGTACTTC
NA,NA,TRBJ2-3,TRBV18,CASSPRTATSTDTQYF,TGTGCCAGCTCACCTCGGACTGCTACTAGCACAGATACGCAGTATTTT
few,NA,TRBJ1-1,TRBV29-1,CSVMGSTRAFF,TGCAGCGTGATGGGCAGCACTAGGGCTTTCTTT
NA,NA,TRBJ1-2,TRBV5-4,CASSPSGLYGYTF,TGTGCCAGCAGCCCGTCCGGACTTTATGGCTACACCTTC
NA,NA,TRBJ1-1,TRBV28,CASSEYGGPRAFF,TGTGCCAGCAGTGAGTACGGCGGGCCCAGAGCTTTCTTT
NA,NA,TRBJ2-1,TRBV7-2,CASSLVAGRGYNEQFF,TGTGCCAGCAGCTTAGTCGCAGGGCGGGGCTACAATGAGCAGTTCTTC
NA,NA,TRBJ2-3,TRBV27,CASSPGASTDTQYF,TGTGCCAGCAGTCCCGGGGCTAGCACAGATACGCAGTATTTT
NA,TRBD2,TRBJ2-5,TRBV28,CASISYLKSLAPQETQYF,TGTGCCAGCATTTCATATTTAAAGTCACTAGCGCCTCAAGAGACCCAGTACTTC
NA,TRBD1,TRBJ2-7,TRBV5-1,CASSLAIGQGAYEQYF,TGCGCCAGCAGCTTGGCCATAGGACAGGGTGCCTACGAGCAGTACTTC
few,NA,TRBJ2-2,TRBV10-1,CASSLGTGELFF,TGCGCCAGCAGTTTGGGAACCGGGGAGCTGTTTTTT
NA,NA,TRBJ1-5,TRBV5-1,CASSLGGSHSNQPQHF,TGCGCCAGCAGCTTGGGGGGGTCCCATAGCAATCAGCCCCAGCATTTT
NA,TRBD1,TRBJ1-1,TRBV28,CASTGTGGGTEAFF,TGTGCCAGCACCGGGACAGGGGGGGGGACTGAAGCTTTCTTT
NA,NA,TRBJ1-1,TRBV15,CATSRDRFGSPNTEAFF,TGTGCCACCAGCAGAGATAGGTTTGGGTCACCGAACACTGAAGCTTTCTTT
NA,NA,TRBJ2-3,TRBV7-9,CASSEPPGPSTDTQYF,TGTGCCAGCAGCGAACCCCCGGGACCTAGCACAGATACGCAGTATTTT
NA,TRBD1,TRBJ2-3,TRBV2,CASSVWDSRRISSTDTQYF,TGTGCCAGCAGTGTATGGGACAGTCGAAGGATATCTAGCACAGATACGCAGTATTTT
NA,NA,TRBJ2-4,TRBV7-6,CASSLMGSGQGNIQYF,TGTGCCAGCAGCTTAATGGGTAGCGGGCAGGGGAACATTCAGTACTTC
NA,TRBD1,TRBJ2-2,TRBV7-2,CASRAGTGRTGELFF,TGTGCCAGCAGGGCCGGGACAGGGAGGACCGGGGAGCTGTTTTTT
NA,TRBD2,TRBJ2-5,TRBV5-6,CASSPGLLQETQYF,TGTGCCAGCAGCCCGGGACTACTCCAAGAGACCCAGTACTTC
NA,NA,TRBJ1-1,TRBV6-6,CASSFPGGNTEAFF,TGTGCCAGCAGTTTCCCGGGAGGGAACACTGAAGCTTTCTTT
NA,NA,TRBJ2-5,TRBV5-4,CASSLGRSETQYF,TGTGCCAGCAGCTTGGGGCGGTCAGAGACCCAGTACTTC
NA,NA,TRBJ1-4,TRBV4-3,CASSQDPGTGNEKLFF,TGCGCCAGCAGCCAAGATCCCGGGACGGGGAATGAAAAACTGTTTTTT
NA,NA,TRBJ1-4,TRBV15,CATSRDLQEEKLFF,TGTGCCACCAGCAGAGATCTCCAGGAGGAAAAACTGTTTTTT
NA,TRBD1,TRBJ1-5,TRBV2,CASRDRGQNQPQHF,TGTGCCAGCAGAGACAGGGGGCAGAATCAGCCCCAGCATTTT
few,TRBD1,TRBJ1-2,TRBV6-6,CASSYSDREDGYTF,TGTGCCAGCAGTTACTCGGACAGGGAGGATGGCTACACCTTC
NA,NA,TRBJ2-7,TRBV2,CASRELAYEQYF,TGTGCCAGCAGGGAACTAGCCTACGAGCAGTACTTC